Each of the 14 T cell receptor beta chains below was sequenced from the same sample in a study of blood T cells in healthy people across ages. The use of a sample-barcoded 5' primer and a J-beta primer mix characterized a second PCR of roughly 6 to 11 cycles. TCRdb re-analysed the 5' RACE reads in MiXCR, keeping a single row per CDR3 protein. The sample has 600,000 to 1,000,000 distinct CDR3 sequences, 25% seen once. These same data were also listed under a study on T cells of mothers and their children.

The specimen was blood. All receptors derive from a boy between 10 and 17 years old in good health.

DNA for the CDR3: TGTGCCAGCAGTTTCTCCGGACAGCTCTCTGGAAACACCATATATTTT. Translated: CASSFSGQLSGNTIYF. The V call is TRBV27, the J call TRBJ1-3; perhaps TRBD1 as D (6 bases). The germline V gene encodes CDR1 MNHEY and CDR2 SMNVEV (reference sequence). V was cut by 3 bases and J by 0 bases, with 12 bases left in between. This CDR3 is built from 16 residues.

The chain carries TRBV4-3 and TRBJ1-4, with 12 nucleotides matching TRBD1. Germline CDR1 reads LGHNA; CDR2 reads YSLEER. The CDR3 length is 21 residues. V shed 0 bases, J shed 14 bases, and the junction held 25 bases outside the gene matches. CDR3 protein: CASSQELLGDRGHLSNERLFF. The CDR3 DNA follows: TGCGCCAGCAGCCAAGAACTACTTGGGGACAGGGGGCACTTATCTAATGAAAGGCTGTTTTTT.

The chain links TRBV12-3 or TRBV12-4 to TRBJ1-4, with TRBD1 as a possible D gene (5 bases). CDR3 length equals 14 residues. Trimming stripped 6 bases from V and 8 bases from J, with 16 bases between. DNA of the CDR3: TGTGCCAGCAGGCCCAGGGTGCTTGACGAAAAACTGTTTTTT. Translation gives CASRPRVLDEKLFF.

This chain uses TRBV12-3 or TRBV12-4 with TRBJ1-1; D uncertain. This CDR3 spans 15 amino acids. Between the trimmed V and J ends, which lost 1 base and 2 bases, there was a span of 11 bases. For the CDR3, the DNA is TGTGCCAGCAGTTTAGGTTTAGGTATAAACACTGAAGCTTTCTTT. The encoded protein is CASSLGLGINTEAFF.

The V gene is TRBV7-2, the J gene TRBJ2-2; D is uncertain. The V gene's germline CDR1 is SGHTA and CDR2 FQGNSA. The ends were cut back, 2 bases at V and 10 bases at J, with 11 bases in the middle. The CDR3 runs to 13 residues. CDR3 protein: CASSLTVPAELFF. CDR3 in DNA: TGTGCCAGCAGCTTAACCGTACCGGCGGAGCTGTTTTTT.

This clonotype was observed a few times. The chain employs TRBV7-3 and TRBJ2-1; D remains ambiguous. Germline V gene lookup returns CDR1 SGHTA and CDR2 FQGTGA. The V end lost 5 bases, the J end lost 10 bases, and 12 bases lay between the germline ends. The CDR3 length is 12 residues. CDR3 nucleotides: TGTGCCAGCAGCGACAACCAGGCCGAGCAGTTCTTC. Protein sequence: CASSDNQAEQFF.

The rearrangement links TRBV21-1 to TRBJ2-5; TRBD1, as called in the table, went unchecked against the DNA. TRBV21-1 is classified as a pseudogene. The CDR3 runs 15 residues. CDR3 coding DNA: TGTGCCAGCAGCAAAGGTTCGCAGGGCCCAGAGACCCAGTACTTC. It is translated as CASSKGSQGPETQYF.

The chain couples TRBV7-9 to TRBJ1-4, with 9 bases that match TRBD1. CDR3 size: 14 residues. The J segment lost 8 bases and the V segment lost 7 bases, leaving 8 bases of the junction unmatched. Germline CDR1 and CDR2: SEHNR and FQNEAQ (reference sequence). The CDR3 DNA reads as TGTGCCAGCACCTCGGGACAGGGAGGCGAAAAACTGTTTTTT. Translating it yields CASTSGQGGEKLFF. Full variable domain (remainder filled in from reference TRBV7-9 and TRBJ1-4): DTGVSQNPRHKITKRGQNVTFRCDPISEHNRLYWYRQTLGQGPEFLTYFQNEAQLEKSRLLSDRFSAERPKGSFSTLEIQRTEQGDSAMYLCASTSGQGGEKLFFGSGTQLSVL.

This clonotype was recorded a few times. The chain uses TRBV15 and TRBJ2-5, with D maybe TRBD2 (5 bases). With 1 base removed from V and 1 base from J, the gap between germline ends came to 10 bases. In germline, CDR1 is LNHNV, CDR2 YYDKDF (reference sequence). CDR3 length: 15 residues. Here the CDR3 DNA reads TGTGCCACCAGCAGAGTTGGACTCAGCCAAGAGACCCAGTACTTC. Residues: CATSRVGLSQETQYF.

The V and J genes are TRBV5-4 and TRBJ2-5; TRBD2 agrees at 8 bases. V was pared by 6 bases and J by 5 bases, with 9 bases of the junction left unmatched. CDR1 and CDR2 from the germline V gene are SGHNT and YYREEE (reference sequence). This CDR3 region has 14 residues. Here the CDR3 reads CASTTGSSGETQYF. Here the CDR3 DNA reads TGTGCCAGCACTACTGGTTCTAGCGGGGAGACCCAGTACTTC.

This clonotype has at least ten counts. The V and J genes are TRBV7-2 and TRBJ2-1; D possibly corresponds to TRBD2 (5 bases). V lost 2 bases and J 15 bases, leaving 17 bases between the germline ends. The CDR3 covers 13 residues. Germline CDR1 and CDR2: SGHTA and FQGNSA. Here the CDR3 DNA reads TGTGCCAGCAGCTTAACCGAGACTACCAGTCGGTTCTTC. Protein product: CASSLTETTSRFF.

The sample holds a few counts of this clonotype. The chain has TRBV4-3 and TRBJ2-1; D possibly uses TRBD1 or TRBD2 (5 bases each). This CDR3 spans 16 amino acids. The germline V gene has CDR1 LGHNA and CDR2 YSLEER. The germline V and J ends were trimmed by 1 base and 4 bases, with 14 bases remaining between them. The CDR3 sequence is CASSQGGFGGYNEQFF. The CDR3 DNA follows: TGCGCCAGCAGCCAAGGGGGCTTTGGGGGTTACAATGAGCAGTTCTTC.

The chain recombines TRBV29-1 with TRBJ2-3; unclear D gene. Trimming pared 4 bases from V and 0 bases from J, leaving 11 bases between. CDR1 is SQVTM and CDR2 is ANQGSEA in the germline V gene. The CDR3 totals 14 residues. The CDR3 DNA reads as TGCAGCGTTGTAGGAACCCCTAGCACAGATACGCAGTATTTT. Its protein product is CSVVGTPSTDTQYF.

This clonotype came up a few times. V is TRBV12-5 and J is TRBJ2-5; D remains ambiguous. V lost 1 base and J lost 7, with 7 bases in between. CDR1 and CDR2 from the germline V gene are LGHNT and FRNRAP. This CDR3 comprises 12 residues. The CDR3, as DNA: TGTGCTAGTGGTTTGGACCGTGTGACCCAGTACTTC. It translates to CASGLDRVTQYF.